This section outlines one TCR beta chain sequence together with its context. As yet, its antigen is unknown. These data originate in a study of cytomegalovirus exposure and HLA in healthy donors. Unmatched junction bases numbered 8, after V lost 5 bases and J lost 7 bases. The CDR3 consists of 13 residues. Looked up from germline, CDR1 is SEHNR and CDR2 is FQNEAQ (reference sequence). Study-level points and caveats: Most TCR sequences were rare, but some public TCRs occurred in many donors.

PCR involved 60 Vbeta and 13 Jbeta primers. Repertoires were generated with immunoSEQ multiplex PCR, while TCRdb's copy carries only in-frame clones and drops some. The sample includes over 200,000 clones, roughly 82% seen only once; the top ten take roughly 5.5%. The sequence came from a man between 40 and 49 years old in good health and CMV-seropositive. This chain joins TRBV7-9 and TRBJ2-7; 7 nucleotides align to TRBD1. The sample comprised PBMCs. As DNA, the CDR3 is TGTGCCAGCAGCACCCCGGGACAGCAAGAGCAGTACTTC. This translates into CASSTPGQQEQYF.